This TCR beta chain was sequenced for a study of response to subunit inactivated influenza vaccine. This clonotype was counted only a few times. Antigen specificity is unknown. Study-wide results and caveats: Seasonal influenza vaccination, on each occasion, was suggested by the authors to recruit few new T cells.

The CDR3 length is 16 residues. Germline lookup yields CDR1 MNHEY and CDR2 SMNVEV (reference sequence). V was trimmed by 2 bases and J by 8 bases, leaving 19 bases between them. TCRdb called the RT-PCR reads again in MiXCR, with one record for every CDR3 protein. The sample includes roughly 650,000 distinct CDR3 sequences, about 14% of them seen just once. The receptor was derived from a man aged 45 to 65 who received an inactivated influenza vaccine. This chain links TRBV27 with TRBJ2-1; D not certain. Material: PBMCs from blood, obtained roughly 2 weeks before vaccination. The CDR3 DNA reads TGTGCCAGCAGTTTAAATCCGCGGACCGCCGTCCATGAGCAGTTCTTC. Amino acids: CASSLNPRTAVHEQFF.